This record covers a single T cell receptor (beta chain). CDR3 length: 16 amino acids. The V segment lost 0 bases and the J segment 3 bases; nucleotides outside the gene matches: 4. Germline CDR1 SGHAT, CDR2 FQDESV (reference sequence). This record belongs to a study of blood T cell repertoires in COVID-19. Study-wide background: COVID-19 samples collected from the United States, Italy and Spain covered acute and convalescent phases. T cells, B-cell-depleted T cells, or PBMCs provided the cDNA or gDNA that served as material.

Method: immunoSEQ multiplex PCR; TCRdb's copy keeps in-frame clones and lacks some. Here the sample spans approximately 45,000 clones, about nine tenths being singletons. The V and J genes are TRBV11-1 and TRBJ2-3; TRBD1 matches 9 bases. The sample consisted of peripheral blood. The source is a human donor in a cohort sampled during active COVID-19. The CDR3 DNA is TGTGCCAGCAGCTTAGCTGGGACAGGGACGACAGATACGCAGTATTTT. Protein product: CASSLAGTGTTDTQYF.